Each of the 10 T cell receptor beta chains below was sequenced from the same sample in a study of blood T cell repertoires in COVID-19. Method: immunoSEQ multiplex PCR; TCRdb's copy keeps in-frame clones and lacks some. The sample yields fewer than 200,000 clones, 88% seen once. Material for sequencing was peripheral blood. These receptor sequences come from a man aged 45-60 years who had recovered from COVID-19.

The sample holds one count of this clone. The chain joins TRBV27 to TRBJ2-5, with 8 bases lining up with TRBD2. J lost 5 bases, V lost 4 bases, and 3 bases had no gene match. The CDR3 runs to 13 residues. Germline V gene lookup returns CDR1 MNHEY and CDR2 SMNVEV (reference sequence). The CDR3 region has the DNA TGTGCCAGCAGTTACACGGGAGGGGAGACCCAGTACTTC. Translation gives CASSYTGGETQYF.

The V and J genes are TRBV3-1 (or the pseudogene TRBV3-2) and TRBJ2-3; 9 positions agree with TRBD2. CDR1 is LGHDT, CDR2 YNNKEL, per germline (reference sequence). The length of the CDR3 is 16 residues. V was pared by 3 bases and J by 8 bases, with 12 bases of the junction left unmatched. In nucleotides, the CDR3 is TGTGCCAGCAGCCAGAATAGCGGGGGCGATTTTGCTACGCAGTATTTT. It translates to CASSQNSGGDFATQYF.

The gene calls are TRBV7-2 and TRBJ2-5; 12 bases agree with TRBD2. V lost 0 bases, J lost 4 bases, and 6 bases stayed unmatched. Germline loops: CDR1 SGHTA, CDR2 FQGNSA. CDR3 length: 17 residues. The CDR3 loop reads CASSLAPSGGAGETQYF. The CDR3 DNA is TGTGCCAGCAGCTTAGCGCCTAGCGGGGGGGCCGGAGAGACCCAGTACTTC.

V usage is TRBV7-9 and J usage is TRBJ2-7; 8 bases line up with TRBD1. Unmatched junction bases numbered 11, after V lost 5 bases and J lost 5 bases. The CDR3 loop spans 15 amino acids. Germline CDR1 is SEHNR and CDR2 is FQNEAQ (reference sequence). The CDR3 here is CASSPPGTGFNEQYF. The CDR3 bases are TGTGCCAGCAGCCCGCCCGGGACAGGTTTCAACGAGCAGTACTTC.

This rearrangement joins TRBV18 to TRBJ1-2; 10 nucleotides line up with TRBD1. This CDR3 region has 17 residues. V lost 3 bases and J lost 2; bases outside the gene matches: 9. Germline V gene sequence: CDR1 KGHSH, CDR2 LQKENI. The CDR3 DNA follows: TGTGCCAGCTCACCGCGGACAGGGGGGAAGGACAACTATGGCTACACCTTC. Translated, it gives CASSPRTGGKDNYGYTF.

This clone was counted a single time. The chain carries TRBV4-1 and TRBJ1-2, with D perhaps matching TRBD1 (5 bases). V dropped 0 bases and J dropped 4 bases, with 9 bases sitting between them. Germline V gives CDR1 MGHRA, CDR2 YSYEKL. CDR3 length equals 14 residues. In DNA, the CDR3 is TGCGCCAGCAGCCAAGAAACAGGCGTCTATGGCTACACCTTC. This sequence encodes CASSQETGVYGYTF.

This chain uses TRBV6-6 with TRBJ1-2; D not certain. CDR1 and CDR2 (germline): MNHNY, SVGAGI (reference sequence). V lost 0 bases, J lost 1 base, and 6 bases lay in between. CDR3 size: 14 residues. The CDR3 loop is CASSYSSVNYGYTF. CDR3 coding DNA: TGTGCCAGCAGTTACTCGTCGGTTAACTATGGCTACACCTTC.

This clone turned up a few times. The V and J genes are TRBV7-2 and TRBJ1-2; D may be TRBD1 (6 bases). The CDR3 is 15 amino acids. V shed 2 bases and J shed 2 bases, with 12 bases lying between them. The germline CDR1 and CDR2 sequences are SGHTA and FQGNSA. CDR3 nucleotides: TGTGCCAGCAGCTTACGACAGGAAATGAACTATGGCTACACCTTC. It codes for CASSLRQEMNYGYTF.

The rearrangement uses TRBV6-5 and TRBJ1-1, with TRBD1 identical over 7 bases. Germline CDR1 and CDR2: MNHEY and SVGAGI. The CDR3 covers 14 residues. The J segment lost 4 bases and the V segment lost 3 bases, leaving 5 bases of the junction unmatched. Here the CDR3 reads CASSYQGVATEAFF. CDR3 sequence (DNA): TGTGCCAGCAGTTATCAGGGGGTTGCCACTGAAGCTTTCTTT.

This chain joins TRBV19 and TRBJ2-2, with no clear D. Between the trimmed V and J ends, which lost 2 bases and 1 base, there was a span of 8 bases. This CDR3 spans 15 amino acids. The V gene's germline CDR1 is LNHDA and CDR2 SQIVND (reference sequence). CDR3 region: CASSIKLVNTGELFF. DNA of the CDR3: TGTGCCAGTAGTATAAAACTTGTGAACACCGGGGAGCTGTTTTTT.